This TCR beta chain stems from a study of blood T cell repertoires in COVID-19 (dated by TCRdb to 2018 to 2020). Some background on the complete study: Collaborator samples came from the United States, Italy and Spain and covered acute and convalescent phases of COVID-19. The material from the prospective study consisted of cDNA or gDNA derived from T cells, B-cell-depleted T cells, or PBMCs. Subjects who had been exposed to COVID-19, were actively infected with it, or had recovered from it provided the deeply sampled blood TCRbeta repertoires that made up the dataset. A freely available public database, intended as a resource for researchers studying the immune response to SARS-CoV-2, is where the repertoires were released. The samples were drawn from the first 160 participants of the ongoing ImmuneRACE study and from 950 to 1,500 subjects provided by 6 global collaborators. The sample metadata nearly always contained a de-identified subject ID, COVID-19 status, age in years and sex. Where HLA class I and class II types were available, the types were taken from metadata supplied by the sample provider, not from assay-based typing.

At one collaborating source in Seattle, patients were enrolled during active infection and were followed longitudinally through the course of disease. The collaborating institutions used their own protocols to collect whole blood in K2EDTA tubes. For TCRbeta analysis, collaborator samples were shipped as frozen whole blood, as isolated PBMCs, or as DNA extracted from either sample type. Study-wide findings and limitations: The amount of clinical and demographic metadata varied by source and participant and was provided uncurated.

The immunoSEQ Assay, a bias-controlled multiplex PCR, was used to amplify TCRbeta CDR3 regions from genomic DNA. Per the source publication's procedure: The number of nucleated cells in each sample was estimated from the amplification of reference gene primers within the assay. To quantify the absolute abundance of each unique TCRbeta CDR3 rearrangement, sequence reads were collapsed and filtered. For each sample, productive Simpson clonality was calculated by taking the square root of Simpson's diversity index across productive rearrangements. TCRdb obtained this table from immuneACCESS and retained in-frame rearrangements with V and J assigned. These tables miss some clones; where compared with another copy, unresolved V genes account for less than half of the shortfall, and the remainder is unexplained. V and J calls and clone size are copied from that table; D and trimming were computed from the DNA. The sample table contains about 310,000 clones; only one count was recorded for about 90% of them. Clones ranked in the top ten supply around 0.96% of the sample.

As to this clone: The target of this receptor is not known. Base qualities are not at hand, and no much larger clone is one base apart.

Via the germline V gene (reference sequence), CDR1 is MNHEY and CDR2 SMNVEV. Clipping removes 0 bases from V and 0 bases from J, with 2 as the unmatched junction base count. The CDR3 covers 15 residues, taking in both the cysteine and the phenylalanine. Only the CDR3 DNA is retained, 45 bases long and in frame from the first base. The chain employs TRBV27 and TRBJ2-7, with 7 central nucleotides matching TRBD2. The sequencing sample was made of peripheral blood. This TCR was sampled from a woman in her 40s with COVID-19, enrolled during active disease. Here is the DNA: TGTGCCAGCAGTTTATCGGGCGGGGGCTCCTACGAGCAGTACTTC. Translated, this is CASSLSGGGSYEQYF.